The source of this T cell receptor beta chain is a study of blood T cells in healthy people across ages. For the study at large: With template switching, about one barcoded beta molecule was captured per two T cells.

The authors ran a second PCR of about 7 to 12 cycles using a sample-barcoded 5' primer and a J-beta primer mix. A single record per CDR3 protein comes from TCRdb applying MiXCR to the 5' RACE reads. Among around 820,000 distinct CDR3 sequences listed, approximately 25% were seen once. CDR3 length equals 17 residues. V gave up 4 bases and J gave up 8 bases; unmatched junction bases: 14. Germline loops: CDR1 MGHDK, CDR2 SYGVNS. The same sample was also used in a study of T cells of mothers and their children.

Specimen: blood. The chain carries TRBV25-1 and TRBJ1-4; 9 bases are a match to TRBD1. The TCR sequence derives from a boy younger than 18 in good health. The CDR3 loop is CASSALPPGQGREKLFF. The CDR3 nucleotides read TGTGCCAGCAGTGCCCTCCCCCCGGGACAGGGAAGGGAAAAACTGTTTTTT.